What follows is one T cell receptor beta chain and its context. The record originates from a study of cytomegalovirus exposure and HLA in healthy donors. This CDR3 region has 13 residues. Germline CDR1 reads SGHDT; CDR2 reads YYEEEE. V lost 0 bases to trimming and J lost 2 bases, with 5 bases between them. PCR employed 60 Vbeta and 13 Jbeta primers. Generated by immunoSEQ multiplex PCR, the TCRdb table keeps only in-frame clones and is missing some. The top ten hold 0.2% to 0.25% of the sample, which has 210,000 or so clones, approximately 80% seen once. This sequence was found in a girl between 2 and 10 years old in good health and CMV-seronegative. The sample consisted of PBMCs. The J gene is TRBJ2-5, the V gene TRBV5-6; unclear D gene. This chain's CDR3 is CASSLGQQETQYF. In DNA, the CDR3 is TGTGCCAGCAGCTTGGGGCAGCAAGAGACCCAGTACTTC.